This T cell receptor beta chain derives from a study of cytomegalovirus exposure and HLA in healthy donors. General study results and limits: A later analysis showed that HLA-associated TCR beta chains had undergone more clonal expansion than equally common others.

PCR amplification relied on 60 Vbeta primers (plus 13 Jbeta primers). Generated by immunoSEQ multiplex PCR, the TCRdb table keeps only in-frame clones and is missing some. Seen here are some 170,000 clones, around 69% observed once, and the top ten hold approximately 1.4%. In germline, CDR1 is MDHEN, CDR2 SYDVKM. The CDR3 runs 12 residues. Between the trimmed V and J ends, which lost 8 bases and 3 bases, there was a span of 8 bases. This clone was seen a handful of times. Its cognate antigen is unknown. Although they were nominally healthy when sampled, donors likely had unrecorded immune exposures. The chain employs TRBV28 and TRBJ1-5; D is unresolved. The sample consisted of PBMCs. This TCR was recovered from a man in his sixties in good health and CMV-seronegative. The CDR3: CASFKFNQPQHF. CDR3 in DNA: TGTGCCAGCTTCAAATTCAATCAGCCCCAGCATTTT. The full variable domain, rest sourced from reference TRBV28 and TRBJ1-5, is DVKVTQSSRYLVKRTGEKVFLECVQDMDHENMFWYRQDPGLGLRLIYFSYDVKMKEKGDIPEGYSVSREKKERFSLILESASTNQTSMYLCASFKFNQPQHFGDGTRLSIL.